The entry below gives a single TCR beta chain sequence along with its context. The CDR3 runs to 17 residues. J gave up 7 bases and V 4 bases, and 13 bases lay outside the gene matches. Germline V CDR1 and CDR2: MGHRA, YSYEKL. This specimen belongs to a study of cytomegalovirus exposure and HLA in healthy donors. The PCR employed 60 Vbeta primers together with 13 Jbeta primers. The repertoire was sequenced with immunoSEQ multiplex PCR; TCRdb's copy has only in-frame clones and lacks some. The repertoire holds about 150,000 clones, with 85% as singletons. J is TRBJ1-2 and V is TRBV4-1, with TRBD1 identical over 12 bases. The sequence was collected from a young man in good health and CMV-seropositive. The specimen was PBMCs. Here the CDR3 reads CASSRVGQGAVGGGYTF. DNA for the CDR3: TGCGCCAGCAGCCGAGTGGGACAGGGGGCTGTTGGTGGTGGCTACACCTTC.